This T cell receptor (beta chain) is from a study of T-cell reconstitution after alpha-beta-depleted transplantation in children. Study results and caveats: For some patients, TCRbeta diversity was high at day 60 because of recipient T cells and thymic progenitors that survived. T-cell counts and diversity were attributed mostly to newly produced T cells one year after transplant. Reportedly, alpha-beta T cells present about two months post-transplant originated from several hundred expanded clones of graft origin.

V was cut by 7 bases and J by 5 bases, with 13 bases left in between. Per the germline V gene, CDR1 is SGHRS and CDR2 is YFSETQ. This CDR3 region has 12 residues. The TCRbeta library incorporated unique molecular identifiers. TCRdb recomputed calls from the PCR reads with MiXCR, one row per CDR3 protein. The table lists roughly 570,000 distinct CDR3 sequences, over 25% of them singletons. This clonotype has just a few counts. The antigen remains unidentified. The receptor comes from a boy less than two years old with Wiskott-Aldrich syndrome, due to receive a stem cell transplant. The material sequenced was PBMCs, taken before TCRalphabeta/CD19-depleted stem cell transplant. The chain carries TRBV5-1 and TRBJ2-7; D remains ambiguous. CDR3 coding DNA: TGCGCCAGCGGACCGTTTCGCGACGAGCAGTACTTC. This sequence encodes CASGPFRDEQYF.